Presented here are 20 T cell receptor beta chains from one specimen sequenced in a study of T cell repertoires in cytomegalovirus infection (dated by TCRdb to the late 2010s). The run used an Illumina HiSeq 1500. The public reads were quality trimmed at Q25 with fastp and then assembled into clones with MiXCR by TCRdb, keeping productive beta chains. Each CDR3 protein gets just one entry, which takes the most common genes and DNA from the rows behind it. The sample includes about 230,000 distinct CDR3 sequences, with 6% to 8% observed a single time. 5.5% to 6.5% of the sample is held by the ten biggest clonotypes. Sequences were obtained from PBMCs. These receptors were taken from a human donor in good health (CMV status not recorded). Some clones in this sample may be carry-over from other donors' samples.

This clonotype showed up many times. The rearrangement links TRBV7-2 to TRBJ1-6; 11 positions match TRBD1. V lost 5 bases and J lost 9; bases outside the gene matches: 12. Per the germline V gene, CDR1 is SGHTA and CDR2 is FQGNSA. The CDR3 has 17 residues. The chain's CDR3 is CASSPGTGGWGVSPLHF. The CDR3 DNA reads as TGTGCCAGCAGCCCCGGGACAGGGGGTTGGGGTGTTTCACCCCTCCACTTT.

This clonotype was counted at least ten times. J is TRBJ2-7 and V is TRBV5-1, with D perhaps TRBD1 (6 bases). There are 17 residues in the CDR3. Germline values: CDR1 SGHRS, CDR2 YFSETQ. Deletions cut 0 bases from V and 0 bases from J, with 16 bases between. In nucleotides, the CDR3 is TGCGCCAGCAGCTTGGACGGCCGACAGGTTAGCTCCTACGAGCAGTACTTC. Its translation: CASSLDGRQVSSYEQYF. Together with reference TRBV5-1 and TRBJ2-7, the CDR3 gives the full variable domain: KAGVTQTPRYLIKTRGQQVTLSCSPISGHRSVSWYQQTPGQGLQFLFEYFSETQRNKGNFPGRFSGRQFSNSRSEMNVSTLELGDSALYLCASSLDGRQVSSYEQYFGPGTRLTVT.

This clonotype occurred many times. This chain connects TRBV7-2 to TRBJ2-3, with TRBD2 identical over 7 bases. The CDR3 runs to 17 residues. The junction had 7 bases not matched to a gene; V was cut back by 1 base and J by 0 bases. From germline, CDR1 is SGHTA and CDR2 FQGNSA. DNA of the CDR3: TGTGCCAGCAGCTTAGGGGCTAGCGGCCTTAGCACAGATACGCAGTATTTT. Its translation is CASSLGASGLSTDTQYF.

The sample holds many counts of this clonotype. The rearrangement uses TRBV7-9 and TRBJ1-2; no definite D call. Germline V gives CDR1 SEHNR, CDR2 FQNEAQ (reference sequence). V dropped 7 bases and J dropped 6 bases, with 15 bases sitting between them. This CDR3 comprises 13 residues. The CDR3 loop reads CASTMRTVDGYTF. The CDR3 DNA follows: TGTGCCAGCACCATGAGGACGGTTGATGGCTACACCTTC.

This clonotype was counted at least ten times. The chain has TRBV11-2 and TRBJ1-4; 8 positions match TRBD1. The CDR3 covers 14 residues. CDR1 and CDR2 (germline): SGHAT, FQNNGV. After removal of 5 bases from V and 4 bases from J, the junction contained 3 bases not matched to a gene. CDR3 in DNA: TGTGCCAGCAGCAGGACAGGGATTAATGAAAAACTGTTTTTT. This codes for CASSRTGINEKLFF. Full variable domain (missing parts from reference TRBV11-2 and TRBJ1-4): EAGVAQSPRYKIIEKRQSVAFWCNPISGHATLYWYQQILGQGPKLLIQFQNNGVVDDSQLPKDRFSAERLKGVDSTLKIQPAKLEDSAVYLCASSRTGINEKLFFGSGTQLSVL.

This clonotype was counted many times. The chain is built from TRBV20-1 and TRBJ1-2, with TRBD1 as a possible D gene (6 bases). This CDR3 spans 13 amino acids. The V end lost 0 bases, the J end lost 2 bases, and 7 bases lay between the germline ends. CDR1 is DFQATT and CDR2 is SNEGSKA in the germline V gene (reference sequence). The CDR3 bases are TGCAGTGCTAGAGAAACAGGGAACTATGGCTACACCTTC. Protein: CSARETGNYGYTF.

This clonotype was seen repeatedly, ten times or more. The CDR3, as DNA: TGTGCCAGCAGGTCCGGGACAGGTGGTGATGTCTCCTACAATGAGCAGTTCTTC. This gives the protein CASRSGTGGDVSYNEQFF. V and J are TRBV6-1 and TRBJ2-1, with 8 bases matching TRBD1. V lost 6 bases, J lost 0 bases, and 13 bases stayed unmatched. Germline loops: CDR1 MNHNS, CDR2 SASEGT. This CDR3 is 18 amino acids long.

This clonotype was found many times. The rearrangement uses TRBV6-5 and TRBJ2-7; the D is unclear. The CDR3 extends over 15 amino acids. From germline, CDR1 is MNHEY and CDR2 SVGAGI. Trimming took off 0 bases at V and 4 bases at J, with 13 bases between the two ends. The CDR3 reads CASSYSATPPYEQYF. The CDR3, as DNA: TGTGCCAGCAGTTACTCGGCAACACCACCGTACGAGCAGTACTTC.

This clonotype was detected many times. The chain is built from TRBV7-8 and TRBJ2-7; no reliable D call. This CDR3 has 13 residues. The germline V gene encodes CDR1 SGHVS and CDR2 FQNEAQ. V lost 5 bases and J lost 7, with 15 bases in between. The DNA for the CDR3 is TGTGCCAGCAGCCCCCTCGACTCCGGGGAGCAGTACTTC. Amino acids: CASSPLDSGEQYF. Supplemented by reference TRBV7-8 and TRBJ2-7, the full variable domain reads GAGVSQSPRYKVAKRGQDVALRCDPISGHVSLFWYQQALGQGPEFLTYFQNEAQLDKSGLPSDRFFAERPEGSVSTLKIQRTQQEDSAVYLCASSPLDSGEQYFGPGTRLTVT.

This clonotype was detected many times. The chain recombines TRBV6-6 with TRBJ1-5, with D tentatively TRBD1 (6 bases). Germline lookup yields CDR1 MNHNY and CDR2 SVGAGI (reference sequence). This CDR3 has 14 residues. Trimming stripped 7 bases from V and 7 bases from J, with 17 bases between. CDR3 nucleotides: TGTGCCAGCATCAGGGGCCTTCTCCAACAGCCCCAGCATTTT. Translation: CASIRGLLQQPQHF.

This clonotype was found many times. The J gene is TRBJ1-3, the V gene TRBV7-2; D is perhaps TRBD1 (5 bases). Trimming shortened V by 5 bases and J by 1 base, and 12 bases separated the two germline ends. The germline V gene encodes CDR1 SGHTA and CDR2 FQGNSA. The CDR3 has 15 residues. The CDR3 coding sequence is TGTGCCAGCAGCGGACCTCAGGGATCTGGAAACACCATATATTTT. Amino acids: CASSGPQGSGNTIYF.

This clonotype has ten or more counts. CDR3 sequence (DNA): TGTGCCAGCAGTTTATTAGGGGGTGGTTCCTACGAGCAGTACTTC. This encodes CASSLLGGGSYEQYF. The chain recombines TRBV28 with TRBJ2-7; perhaps TRBD1 as D (6 bases). V was clipped by 1 base and J by 1 base, with 11 bases between them. The germline V gene has CDR1 MDHEN and CDR2 SYDVKM. The CDR3 contains 15 residues.

This clonotype has at least ten counts. The V and J genes are TRBV30 and TRBJ2-1; D not certain. There are 12 residues in the CDR3. The germline V gene has CDR1 GTSNPN and CDR2 SVGIG (reference sequence). V was trimmed by 3 bases and J by 10 bases, leaving 13 bases between them. The chain's CDR3 is CAWRPGLWEQFF. CDR3 coding DNA: TGTGCCTGGAGGCCAGGTTTATGGGAGCAGTTCTTC.

This clonotype came up many times. The V and J genes are TRBV6-2 or TRBV6-3 and TRBJ2-7, with D possibly TRBD1 on 6 matching bases. There are 16 residues in the CDR3. Trimming shortened V by 5 bases and J by 3 bases, and 20 bases separated the two germline ends. Germline CDR1 MNHEY, CDR2 SVGEGT. The CDR3 is CASSVTGPRGFYEQYF. CDR3 nucleotides: TGTGCCAGCAGTGTGACAGGACCACGGGGATTCTACGAGCAGTACTTC.

This clonotype was recorded at least ten times. The CDR3 spells CASSTRTAEAFF. For the CDR3, the DNA is TGTGCCAGCAGCACCCGGACAGCTGAAGCTTTCTTT. This rearrangement joins TRBV7-2 to TRBJ1-1, with D perhaps matching TRBD1 (6 bases). There are 12 residues in the CDR3. The germline V gene has CDR1 SGHTA and CDR2 FQGNSA. The V and J ends lost 5 bases and 6 bases respectively, with 10 bases between them.

This clonotype was picked up many times. The chain employs TRBV29-1 and TRBJ2-3, with 7 bases matching TRBD2. V shed 0 bases, J shed 2 bases, and the junction held 5 bases outside the gene matches. The CDR3 runs 15 residues. Germline loops: CDR1 SQVTM, CDR2 ANQGSEA. This CDR3 is CSVEDHGGSTDTQYF. In DNA, the CDR3 is TGCAGCGTTGAAGATCACGGGGGGTCCACAGATACGCAGTATTTT.

The V gene is TRBV29-1, the J gene TRBJ2-7, with TRBD1 identical over 7 bases. This CDR3 comprises 11 residues. Germline V lookup: CDR1 SQVTM, CDR2 ANQGSEA. V was pared by 5 bases and J by 5 bases, with 3 bases of the junction left unmatched. Written as DNA, the CDR3 is TGCAGCGTTTTACAGGGGAACGAGCAGTACTTC. Its translation is CSVLQGNEQYF.

This clonotype was recorded a few times. The rearrangement joins TRBV27 to TRBJ2-1; possibly TRBD1 for D (6 bases). The CDR3 runs 13 residues. Germline CDR1 MNHEY, CDR2 SMNVEV (reference sequence). Trimming cost V 6 bases and J 3 bases, with 9 bases left between them. The CDR3 DNA follows: TGTGCCAGCAGATGGACAGTCTACAATGAGCAGTTCTTC. Translated: CASRWTVYNEQFF.

The chain combines TRBV7-9 with TRBJ1-1; D is perhaps TRBD1 (5 bases). Looked up from germline, CDR1 is SEHNR and CDR2 is FQNEAQ (reference sequence). CDR3 length equals 14 residues. V lost 5 bases, J lost 6 bases, and 16 bases lay in between. CDR3 nucleotides: TGTGCCAGCAGCGTCGTGAACGGACACGCTGAAGCTTTCTTT. This encodes CASSVVNGHAEAFF.

The table lists this clonotype with a few counts. J is TRBJ1-2 and V is TRBV20-1, with a tentative D call TRBD1 (6 bases). The V end was cut by 3 bases, the J end by 4 bases, with 12 bases between. Per germline, CDR1 DFQATT and CDR2 SNEGSKA (reference sequence). The CDR3 length is 13 residues. CDR3 region: CSASPAGVYGYTF. CDR3 bases: TGCAGTGCTAGCCCCGCAGGGGTCTATGGCTACACCTTC.